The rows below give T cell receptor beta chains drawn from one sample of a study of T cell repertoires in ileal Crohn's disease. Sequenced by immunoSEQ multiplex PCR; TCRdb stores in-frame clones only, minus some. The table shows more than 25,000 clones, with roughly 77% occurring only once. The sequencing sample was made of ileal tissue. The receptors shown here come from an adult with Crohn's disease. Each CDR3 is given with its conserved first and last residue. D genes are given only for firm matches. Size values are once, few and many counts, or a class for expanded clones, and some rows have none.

CDR3aa: CASSPTTSGVTGELFF
CDR3nt: TGTGCCAGCAGCCCAACGACTAGCGGGGTCACCGGGGAGCTGTTTTTT
d_gene: TRBD2
len: 16
abundance: .
j_gene: TRBJ2-2
v_gene: TRBV7-2

CDR3aa: CASSSSDRLF
CDR3nt: TGTGCCAGCAGTTCATCGGACAGACTATTT
d_gene: .
len: 10
abundance: .
j_gene: TRBJ1-1
v_gene: TRBV6-5

CDR3aa: CASSARGYSPLHF
CDR3nt: TGTGCCAGCAGTGCTCGGGGGTATTCACCCCTCCACTTT
d_gene: .
len: 13
abundance: few
j_gene: TRBJ1-6
v_gene: TRBV27

CDR3aa: CASSLLSGGMGRNEQYF
CDR3nt: TGTGCCAGCAGCTTGCTTTCGGGAGGGATGGGGCGGAACGAGCAGTACTTC
d_gene: TRBD2
len: 17
abundance: once
j_gene: TRBJ2-7
v_gene: TRBV5-5

CDR3aa: CASGRDSSSGYGYTF
CDR3nt: TGTGCCAGCGGCCGGGACAGTTCTTCCGGCTATGGCTACACCTTC
d_gene: TRBD1
len: 15
abundance: .
j_gene: TRBJ1-2
v_gene: TRBV27

CDR3aa: CASRGSGGHNEQFF
CDR3nt: TGCGCCAGCAGGGGTAGCGGGGGACACAATGAGCAGTTCTTC
d_gene: TRBD2
len: 14
abundance: few
j_gene: TRBJ2-1
v_gene: TRBV10-2

CDR3aa: CASSLVGTSGVYPYEQYF
CDR3nt: TGCGCCAGCAGCTTGGTTGGGACTAGCGGGGTATATCCCTACGAGCAGTACTTC
d_gene: TRBD2
len: 18
abundance: .
j_gene: TRBJ2-7
v_gene: TRBV5-1

CDR3aa: CASSQQGRMNTEAFF
CDR3nt: TGTGCCAGCTCCCAACAGGGACGGATGAACACTGAAGCTTTCTTT
d_gene: .
len: 15
abundance: .
j_gene: TRBJ1-1
v_gene: TRBV7-2

CDR3aa: CASSYAGEGWSPLHF
CDR3nt: TGTGCCAGCAGTTACGCCGGGGAGGGTTGGTCACCCCTCCACTTT
d_gene: .
len: 15
abundance: .
j_gene: TRBJ1-6
v_gene: TRBV6-5

CDR3aa: CASRRGGENSPLHF
CDR3nt: TGTGCCAGCAGGAGGGGAGGGGAGAATTCACCCCTCCACTTT
d_gene: .
len: 14
abundance: .
j_gene: TRBJ1-6
v_gene: TRBV2

CDR3aa: CSADGGEKLFF
CDR3nt: TGCAGCGCGGACGGGGGTGAAAAACTGTTTTTT
d_gene: .
len: 11
abundance: .
j_gene: TRBJ1-4
v_gene: TRBV20-1

CDR3aa: CASSFVGGGEKLFF
CDR3nt: TGTGCCAGCAGTTTCGTAGGGGGGGGTGAAAAACTGTTTTTT
d_gene: .
len: 14
abundance: .
j_gene: TRBJ1-4
v_gene: TRBV27

CDR3aa: CASSLYRSKRGHSYEQYF
CDR3nt: TGTGCCAGCAGCTTATATCGTAGTAAGCGGGGACACTCCTACGAGCAGTACTTC
d_gene: .
len: 18
abundance: .
j_gene: TRBJ2-7
v_gene: TRBV11-3

CDR3aa: CASSVGEGGPYEQYF
CDR3nt: TGTGCCAGCAGCGTAGGCGAGGGTGGGCCCTACGAGCAGTACTTC
d_gene: .
len: 15
abundance: .
j_gene: TRBJ2-7
v_gene: TRBV9

CDR3aa: CASSPQAVTTGELFF
CDR3nt: TGCGCCAGCAGCCCACAAGCGGTAACGACCGGGGAGCTGTTTTTT
d_gene: .
len: 15
abundance: .
j_gene: TRBJ2-2
v_gene: TRBV4-1

CDR3aa: CASSKEQGFGMNTEAFF
CDR3nt: TGTGCCAGCAGCAAAGAACAGGGGTTCGGGATGAACACTGAAGCTTTCTTT
d_gene: TRBD1
len: 17
abundance: .
j_gene: TRBJ1-1
v_gene: TRBV7-9

CDR3aa: CASSQRASGGSPSYEQYF
CDR3nt: TGTGCCAGCTCCCAACGGGCTAGCGGGGGGTCCCCCTCCTACGAGCAGTACTTC
d_gene: TRBD2
len: 18
abundance: few
j_gene: TRBJ2-7
v_gene: TRBV18

CDR3aa: CASSQDPSLNTEAFF
CDR3nt: TGCGCCAGCAGCCAAGATCCGTCCCTGAACACTGAAGCTTTCTTT
d_gene: .
len: 15
abundance: few
j_gene: TRBJ1-1
v_gene: TRBV4-1

CDR3aa: CAWSAGLDTGELFF
CDR3nt: TGTGCCTGGTCGGCGGGCTTGGACACCGGGGAGCTGTTTTTT
d_gene: .
len: 14
abundance: .
j_gene: TRBJ2-2
v_gene: TRBV30

CDR3aa: CASSTPTGKAEAFF
CDR3nt: TGTGCCAGCAGCACCCCGACAGGGAAGGCCGAAGCTTTCTTT
d_gene: TRBD1
len: 14
abundance: few
j_gene: TRBJ1-1
v_gene: TRBV6-6

CDR3aa: CASSQKSGGWDIQYF
CDR3nt: TGCGCCAGCAGCCAAAAATCGGGGGGGTGGGACATTCAGTACTTC
d_gene: TRBD2
len: 15
abundance: .
j_gene: TRBJ2-4
v_gene: TRBV4-1

CDR3aa: CASSDSMGGYANRVNEQFF
CDR3nt: TGTGCCAGCAGTGATTCCATGGGGGGTTATGCGAATAGGGTCAATGAGCAGTTCTTC
d_gene: .
len: 19
abundance: once
j_gene: TRBJ2-1
v_gene: TRBV6-1

CDR3aa: CASSLQRGSYYNEQFF
CDR3nt: TGTGCCAGCAGCCTACAGCGGGGGAGCTATTACAATGAGCAGTTCTTC
d_gene: TRBD2
len: 16
abundance: .
j_gene: TRBJ2-1
v_gene: TRBV5-6

CDR3aa: CASSLNSYEQYF
CDR3nt: TGTGCCAGCAGTCTTAATTCCTACGAGCAGTACTTC
d_gene: .
len: 12
abundance: .
j_gene: TRBJ2-7
v_gene: TRBV6-1

CDR3aa: CASSRTTDSKETQYF
CDR3nt: TGTGCCAGCTCCCGCACCACCGACAGTAAAGAGACCCAGTACTTC
d_gene: .
len: 15
abundance: once
j_gene: TRBJ2-5
v_gene: TRBV18

CDR3aa: CASSLYRGNYGYTF
CDR3nt: TGCGCCAGCAGTTTGTACAGGGGCAACTATGGCTACACCTTC
d_gene: TRBD1
len: 14
abundance: .
j_gene: TRBJ1-2
v_gene: TRBV2

CDR3aa: CASKMSGSYNEQFF
CDR3nt: TGTGCCAGCAAAATGTCAGGTTCCTACAATGAGCAGTTCTTC
d_gene: .
len: 14
abundance: .
j_gene: TRBJ2-1
v_gene: TRBV25-1

CDR3aa: CASSWGLAGVDEQFF
CDR3nt: TGTGCCAGCAGCTGGGGGCTAGCGGGAGTGGATGAGCAGTTCTTC
d_gene: TRBD2
len: 15
abundance: .
j_gene: TRBJ2-1
v_gene: TRBV7-9

CDR3aa: CAWSWGPGGAGELFF
CDR3nt: TGTGCCTGGAGTTGGGGACCCGGGGGGGCCGGGGAGCTGTTTTTT
d_gene: TRBD2
len: 15
abundance: .
j_gene: TRBJ2-2
v_gene: TRBV30

CDR3aa: CASSPFAGGTEAFF
CDR3nt: TGTGCCAGCAGCCCCTTCGCGGGCGGCACTGAAGCTTTCTTT
d_gene: .
len: 14
abundance: .
j_gene: TRBJ1-1
v_gene: TRBV13

CDR3aa: CASSPTGSSSPLHF
CDR3nt: TGCGCCAGCAGCCCCACCGGGTCTTCTTCACCCCTCCACTTT
d_gene: .
len: 14
abundance: once
j_gene: TRBJ1-6
v_gene: TRBV5-1

CDR3aa: CASSPGVGGGTEAFF
CDR3nt: TGTGCCAGCAGCCCAGGCGTCGGAGGAGGGACTGAAGCTTTCTTT
d_gene: .
len: 15
abundance: few
j_gene: TRBJ1-1
v_gene: TRBV5-5

CDR3aa: CASSQDGGTGAWGDEKLFF
CDR3nt: TGCGCCAGCAGCCAAGATGGGGGGACCGGCGCCTGGGGTGATGAAAAACTGTTTTTT
d_gene: .
len: 19
abundance: .
j_gene: TRBJ1-4
v_gene: TRBV4-3

CDR3aa: CASKPPGSGANVLTF
CDR3nt: TGTGCCAGCAAACCCCCCGGCTCTGGGGCCAACGTCCTGACTTTC
d_gene: .
len: 15
abundance: .
j_gene: TRBJ2-6
v_gene: TRBV11-2

CDR3aa: CASSSLQGSSTDTQYF
CDR3nt: TGTGCCAGCAGTTCTTTACAGGGATCTAGCACAGATACGCAGTATTTT
d_gene: .
len: 16
abundance: .
j_gene: TRBJ2-3
v_gene: TRBV27

CDR3aa: CAWGPDSTNEKLFF
CDR3nt: TGTGCCTGGGGGCCGGACTCAACTAATGAAAAACTGTTTTTT
d_gene: .
len: 14
abundance: .
j_gene: TRBJ1-4
v_gene: TRBV30

CDR3aa: CSLRTGKDGYTF
CDR3nt: TGCAGCCTCCGGACTGGGAAGGATGGCTACACCTTC
d_gene: .
len: 12
abundance: .
j_gene: TRBJ1-2
v_gene: TRBV29-1

CDR3aa: CASSATGTNYGYTF
CDR3nt: TGCGCCAGCAGCGCGACAGGTACTAACTATGGCTACACCTTC
d_gene: .
len: 14
abundance: .
j_gene: TRBJ1-2
v_gene: TRBV4-1

CDR3aa: CASSIAGSSGANVLTF
CDR3nt: TGTGCCAGTAGTATAGCGGGTAGCTCTGGGGCCAACGTCCTGACTTTC
d_gene: .
len: 16
abundance: .
j_gene: TRBJ2-6
v_gene: TRBV19

CDR3aa: CASSLDGGAGEQFF
CDR3nt: TGTGCCAGCAGCTTAGATGGGGGGGCGGGTGAGCAGTTCTTC
d_gene: .
len: 14
abundance: .
j_gene: TRBJ2-1
v_gene: TRBV7-9

CDR3aa: CASSHLAGGYEQYF
CDR3nt: TGCGCCAGCTCCCATCTAGCGGGAGGCTACGAGCAGTACTTC
d_gene: TRBD2
len: 14
abundance: .
j_gene: TRBJ2-7
v_gene: TRBV4-1

CDR3aa: CASSMTPRDSYEQYF
CDR3nt: TGTGCCAGTAGTATGACCCCTCGGGACTCCTACGAGCAGTACTTC
d_gene: .
len: 15
abundance: .
j_gene: TRBJ2-7
v_gene: TRBV19

CDR3aa: CASSPGGIGNQPQHF
CDR3nt: TGTGCCAGCAGTCCCGGGGGTATCGGCAATCAGCCCCAGCATTTT
d_gene: .
len: 15
abundance: few
j_gene: TRBJ1-5
v_gene: TRBV6-6

CDR3aa: CAWREKLVNTGELFF
CDR3nt: TGTGCCTGGAGGGAAAAACTAGTGAACACCGGGGAGCTGTTTTTT
d_gene: .
len: 15
abundance: once
j_gene: TRBJ2-2
v_gene: TRBV30

CDR3aa: CSARVYTEAFF
CDR3nt: TGCAGTGCTAGAGTATACACTGAAGCTTTCTTT
d_gene: .
len: 11
abundance: .
j_gene: TRBJ1-1
v_gene: TRBV20-1

CDR3aa: CASSLGGQGWPEAFF
CDR3nt: TGTGCCAGCAGTCTAGGGGGACAGGGGTGGCCTGAAGCTTTCTTT
d_gene: TRBD1
len: 15
abundance: .
j_gene: TRBJ1-1
v_gene: TRBV11-2

CDR3aa: CASSLAGHGEQYF
CDR3nt: TGTGCCAGCAGCTTAGCGGGACACGGGGAGCAGTACTTC
d_gene: .
len: 13
abundance: few
j_gene: TRBJ2-5
v_gene: TRBV7-2

CDR3aa: CASSLVAGLNTEAFF
CDR3nt: TGTGCCAGCAGCTTGGTGGCAGGGTTGAACACTGAAGCTTTCTTT
d_gene: .
len: 15
abundance: .
j_gene: TRBJ1-1
v_gene: TRBV5-4

CDR3aa: CASSSGTVVSQPQHF
CDR3nt: TGTGCCAGCAGTTCCGGGACAGTAGTCTCCCAGCCCCAGCATTTT
d_gene: TRBD1
len: 15
abundance: .
j_gene: TRBJ1-5
v_gene: TRBV2

CDR3aa: CASSIKRGPYEQYF
CDR3nt: TGTGCCAGCAGCATAAAGCGGGGGCCCTACGAGCAGTACTTC
d_gene: TRBD2
len: 14
abundance: .
j_gene: TRBJ2-7
v_gene: TRBV4-2

CDR3aa: CASSPNRVPYEQYF
CDR3nt: TGTGCCAGCAGCCCCAACAGGGTACCCTACGAGCAGTACTTC
d_gene: .
len: 14
abundance: .
j_gene: TRBJ2-7
v_gene: TRBV5-4

CDR3aa: CAGGGGSGNTIYF
CDR3nt: TGTGCCGGAGGCGGGGGCTCTGGAAACACCATATATTTT
d_gene: .
len: 13
abundance: .
j_gene: TRBJ1-3
v_gene: TRBV30

CDR3aa: CASSSGLGQGYTGELFF
CDR3nt: TGCGCCAGCAGCTCGGGCCTCGGGCAGGGGTACACCGGGGAGCTGTTTTTT
d_gene: .
len: 17
abundance: .
j_gene: TRBJ2-2
v_gene: TRBV5-1

CDR3aa: CASPETGGYNSPLHF
CDR3nt: TGTGCCAGCCCCGAAACAGGGGGCTATAATTCACCCCTCCACTTT
d_gene: TRBD1
len: 15
abundance: .
j_gene: TRBJ1-6
v_gene: TRBV7-3

CDR3aa: CASSIVSGRVLHF
CDR3nt: TGTGCCAGTAGTATCGTTAGCGGACGGGTTTTACATTTT
d_gene: .
len: 13
abundance: once
j_gene: TRBJ1-5
v_gene: TRBV19

CDR3aa: CASSLGLALRYQETQYF
CDR3nt: TGTGCCAGCAGCTTAGGACTAGCCCTCAGGTACCAAGAGACCCAGTACTTC
d_gene: TRBD2
len: 17
abundance: .
j_gene: TRBJ2-5
v_gene: TRBV5-6